A single sample is the source of the 14 T cell receptor beta chains below, sequenced in a study of blood T cell repertoires in COVID-19. Measured with immunoSEQ multiplex PCR; TCRdb has only the in-frame clones, and not every one. The table has 300,000 to 400,000 clones, 89% seen once. Sequenced input: PBMCs or T cells enriched from blood (not recorded which). These receptors were obtained from a man in his fifties or sixties who had recovered from COVID-19.

The chain has TRBV9 and TRBJ2-1; D uncertain. V was shortened by 0 bases and J by 9 bases, with 10 bases between the two germline ends. This CDR3 region has 13 residues. Looked up from germline, CDR1 is SGDLS and CDR2 is YYNGEE. The CDR3 DNA is TGTGCCAGCAGCGTAGGACTGCGTGCTGAGCAGTTCTTC. Translating it yields CASSVGLRAEQFF.

This CDR3 reads CASRTGGYTGELFF. In DNA, the CDR3 is TGTGCCAGCCGGACAGGGGGTTACACCGGGGAGCTGTTTTTT. The rearrangement links TRBV2 to TRBJ2-2; 10 positions match TRBD1. Trimming at V came to 8 bases and at J to 3 bases, leaving 3 bases not matched to a gene. There are 14 residues in the CDR3. Germline V gene sequence: CDR1 SNHLY, CDR2 FYNNEI. Combining the CDR3 with reference TRBV2 and TRBJ2-2 gives the whole variable domain EPEVTQTPSHQVTQMGQEVILRCVPISNHLYFYWYRQILGQKVEFLVSFYNNEISEKSEIFDDQFSVERPDGSNFTLKIRSTKLEDSAMYFCASRTGGYTGELFFGEGSRLTVL.

The V call is TRBV18, the J call TRBJ1-2, with 7 bases that match TRBD1. Trimming took 2 bases from V and 2 from J; bases not matched to a gene: 8. The CDR3 is 16 amino acids. The germline gives CDR1 KGHSH, CDR2 LQKENI. The CDR3 spells CASSPSGGGRNYGYTF. For the CDR3, the DNA is TGTGCCAGCTCACCATCTGGAGGGGGCCGAAACTATGGCTACACCTTC.

This sequence joins TRBV28 and TRBJ1-5; TRBD1 matches 10 bases. After removal of 7 bases from V and 2 bases from J, the junction contained 5 bases not matched to a gene. The CDR3 is 15 residues long. From germline, CDR1 is MDHEN and CDR2 SYDVKM. The CDR3 DNA sequence: TGTGCCAGCATTTCCGGGACAGGGGGCAATCAGCCCCAGCATTTT. Translated: CASISGTGGNQPQHF.

The CDR3, as DNA: TGTGCCAGCAGCTTGGCGGGCAGGGTCGGCACTGAAGCTTTCTTT. Translating it yields CASSLAGRVGTEAFF. The chain couples TRBV5-6 to TRBJ1-1, with a tentative D call TRBD1 (5 bases). Germline V gene sequence: CDR1 SGHDT, CDR2 YYEEEE. The length of the CDR3 is 15 residues. The V end was cut by 0 bases, the J end by 4 bases, with 13 bases between.

The chain recombines TRBV7-6 with TRBJ2-7; tentative D call: TRBD2 (6 bases). V gave up 1 base and J gave up 2 bases, with 15 bases separating them. From germline, CDR1 is SGHVS and CDR2 FNYEAQ. The CDR3 is 16 residues long. The CDR3 nucleotides read TGTGCCAGCAGCTTAGGGATTAGCGGAGACCCCTACGAGCAGTACTTC. It encodes CASSLGISGDPYEQYF.

The chain employs TRBV27 and TRBJ2-3; 10 bases are a match to TRBD1. V shed 5 bases and J 5 bases; nucleotides not matched to a gene: 7. Germline CDR1 MNHEY, CDR2 SMNVEV (reference sequence). This CDR3 is built from 15 residues. Here the CDR3 DNA reads TGTGCCAGCAGTGGACAGGGGGTTGGGGGAGATACGCAGTATTTT. Its translation is CASSGQGVGGDTQYF.

CDR3 in DNA: TGTGCCAGCAGTTTCGATCAGGGGGGTTTAGCCGGTTCTGGCTACACCTTC. Encoded protein: CASSFDQGGLAGSGYTF. This rearrangement joins TRBV27 to TRBJ1-2; TRBD1 agrees at 7 bases. V lost 3 bases to trimming and J lost 7 bases; unmatched junction nucleotides: 17. This CDR3 contains 17 residues. Germline-derived CDR1 and CDR2 are MNHEY and SMNVEV (reference sequence).

The CDR3 loop reads CATSRDRGSDTQYF. Written as DNA, the CDR3 is TGTGCCACCAGCAGAGACAGGGGCTCAGATACGCAGTATTTT. V and J are TRBV15 and TRBJ2-3, with D perhaps TRBD1 (6 bases). This CDR3 has 14 residues. Germline CDR1 reads LNHNV; CDR2 reads YYDKDF (reference sequence). V lost 0 bases and J 4 bases, leaving 8 bases between the germline ends.

The chain joins TRBV29-1 to TRBJ2-7, with D possibly TRBD2 on 6 matching bases. Germline V gene sequence: CDR1 SQVTM, CDR2 ANQGSEA. V was shortened by 4 bases and J by 0 bases, with 10 bases between the two germline ends. This CDR3 has 13 residues. The CDR3 region is CSVVDSGSYEQYF. Written as DNA, the CDR3 is TGCAGCGTTGTTGATAGCGGCTCCTACGAGCAGTACTTC.

The CDR3 sequence: CASSPIGQGGADTQYF. The CDR3 nucleotides read TGTGCCAGCTCACCTATAGGACAGGGGGGAGCAGATACGCAGTATTTT. This chain links TRBV18 with TRBJ2-3, with 10 bases lining up with TRBD1. After removal of 3 bases from V and 4 bases from J, the junction contained 7 bases not matched to a gene. CDR3 length equals 16 residues. Germline-derived CDR1 and CDR2 are KGHSH and LQKENI.

V gene TRBV25-1 combines with J gene TRBJ2-1; 10 positions agree with TRBD2. The CDR3 sequence is 15 residues long. The V gene end was trimmed by 3 bases and the J gene end by 5 bases; junction bases not matched to a gene: 4. The V gene's germline CDR1 is MGHDK and CDR2 SYGVNS. The CDR3 reads CASSDSGRTHNEQFF. The CDR3 bases are TGTGCCAGCAGTGATAGCGGGAGGACCCACAATGAGCAGTTCTTC.

The V call is TRBV19, the J call TRBJ1-2; 10 bases align to TRBD1. This CDR3 has 14 residues. CDR1 is LNHDA and CDR2 is SQIVND in the germline V gene (reference sequence). Losses at the gene ends were 3 bases for V and 7 bases for J; bases not matched to a gene: 5. This chain's CDR3 is CASSIDRGLGGYTF. The CDR3 DNA follows: TGTGCCAGTAGTATCGACAGGGGGCTCGGTGGCTACACCTTC.

The chain uses TRBV19 and TRBJ1-6; no clear D gene. V was pared by 6 bases and J by 6 bases, with 15 bases between. The CDR3 totals 15 residues. Germline assignment: CDR1 LNHDA and CDR2 SQIVND (reference sequence). The CDR3 is CASSNPTVGNSPLHF. In DNA form, the CDR3 reads TGTGCCAGTAGCAATCCGACTGTCGGTAATTCACCCCTCCACTTT.